In its sample, the clone carrying this TCR beta chain was seen a few times. The target antigen is unknown. CDR1 MRHNA and CDR2 SNTAGT come from the germline V gene. This CDR3 is 15 amino acids long. The V gene end was trimmed by 2 bases and the J gene end by 0 bases; junction bases not matched to a gene: 3. This sample was included in a study of PD-1 blockade in classical Hodgkin lymphoma. In the study overall: Patients were dosed intravenously with nivolumab at 3 mg/kg every 2 weeks. Study outcomes and limitations: Reports indicated that newly diagnosed patients had lower baseline TCR diversity than healthy donors did. CD4+ but not CD8+ TCR diversity rose significantly by C4D1. Exclusion removed patients who began nivolumab under 1 year after ASCT.

Profiled with immunoSEQ multiplex PCR; TCRdb holds only in-frame clones, not every one. In the table there are just under 45,000 clones, 60% to 75% of which are singletons. Time point denoted: cycle 4 day 1 (C4D1), after 5 to 7 weeks of nivolumab. Brentuximab vedotin exposure varied among the patients, all of whom had relapsed after autologous stem cell transplantation. This clonotype was obtained from a human donor with classical Hodgkin lymphoma. Sequenced here: peripheral blood mononuclear cells (PBMCs), sampled before the fourth cycle of nivolumab. The genes are TRBV6-4 and TRBJ2-7; TRBD1 agrees at 8 bases. CDR3 DNA sequence: TGTGCCAGCAGTGACGTGGACAGGGACTCCTACGAGCAGTACTTC. Its protein product is CASSDVDRDSYEQYF.